A selection of T cell receptor beta chains follows, all from one sample in a study of identical twins. TCRdb re-analysed the 5' RACE reads in MiXCR, keeping a single row per CDR3 protein. Here the sample spans about 200,000 distinct CDR3 sequences, about 7.5% being singletons. The sample also formed part of further work on yellow fever vaccine responses in identical twins.

Sequences were obtained from memory (CD45RO+) T cells sorted from blood. These receptors all stem from a woman under 30 in good health. CDR3s include the opening cysteine and the closing phenylalanine or tryptophan. A D gene is named only where the DNA matches it firmly. Size is stated for part of the rows, as once, few or many counts, or as a class when the clone is expanded.

j_call clone_size d_call v_call cdr3_aa cdr3_nt
TRBJ1-1 many . TRBV29-1 CSVEQGGTEAFF TGCAGCGTCGAACAGGGTGGCACTGAAGCTTTCTTT
TRBJ1-2 many TRBD1 TRBV6-5 CASSSGTGVYYGYTF TGTGCCAGCAGTTCTGGGACAGGGGTATACTATGGCTACACCTTC
TRBJ2-5 few . TRBV7-9 CASSPYGAGETQYF TGTGCCAGCAGTCCTTATGGCGCGGGGGAGACCCAGTACTTC
TRBJ2-1 once TRBD2 TRBV20-1 CCARTLAGSSYNEQFF TGCTGTGCTAGGACACTAGCGGGGAGCTCCTACAATGAGCAGTTCTTC
TRBJ1-3 few . TRBV2 CASRGSAGNTIYF TGTGCCAGCAGGGGGTCGGCTGGAAACACCATATATTTT
TRBJ2-6 few TRBD1 TRBV11-2 CASSLYGTGYSGANVLTF TGTGCCAGCAGCTTATATGGGACAGGTTACTCTGGGGCCAACGTCCTGACTTTC
TRBJ1-2 . . TRBV15 CATSEGPAVYGYTF TGTGCCACCAGCGAGGGACCGGCGGTTTATGGCTACACCTTC
TRBJ1-2 . . TRBV15 CATKTEPNYGYTF TGTGCCACTAAGACAGAGCCTAACTATGGCTACACCTTC
TRBJ2-1 . . TRBV20-1 CSARDQRFGTKQFF TGCAGTGCTAGAGATCAGAGATTCGGGACGAAGCAGTTCTTC
TRBJ2-1 many . TRBV7-8 CASSLERSIHEQFF TGTGCCAGCAGCTTAGAAAGGAGTATCCATGAACAGTTCTTC
TRBJ2-1 . TRBD1 TRBV5-1 CASSLEWTGGYNEQFF TGCGCCAGCAGCTTGGAGTGGACAGGGGGCTACAATGAGCAGTTCTTC
TRBJ1-2 few TRBD1 TRBV20-1 CSARVDRIEYGYTF TGCAGTGCTAGAGTGGACAGGATAGAGTATGGCTACACCTTC
TRBJ1-2 few . TRBV12-3/TRBV12-4 CASSSQGIVPGYTF TGTGCCAGCAGTTCCCAGGGTATCGTTCCGGGCTACACCTTC
TRBJ2-2 few TRBD2 TRBV5-1 CASSLAGGGRYTGELFF TGCGCCAGCAGCTTGGCCGGCGGGGGTCGCTACACCGGGGAGCTGTTTTTT
TRBJ2-1 many TRBD1 TRBV6-1 CASSGGQGYNEQFF TGTGCCAGCAGTGGGGGACAGGGATACAATGAGCAGTTCTTC
TRBJ2-2 few . TRBV4-2 CASSQGSDTGELFF TGTGCCAGCAGCCAAGGGTCGGACACCGGGGAGCTGTTTTTT
TRBJ2-2 many . TRBV12-3/TRBV12-4 CASSLDDGELFF TGTGCCAGCAGTTTAGATGACGGGGAGCTGTTTTTT
TRBJ2-7 . TRBD2 TRBV28 CASSSALAGVFYEQYF TGTGCCAGCAGTTCCGCCCTAGCGGGAGTATTCTACGAGCAGTACTTC
TRBJ2-5 many . TRBV5-1 CASSPFESQGETQYF TGCGCCAGCAGCCCCTTCGAATCCCAGGGAGAGACCCAGTACTTC
TRBJ2-1 many TRBD2 TRBV7-2 CASSLVSGGSHREQFF TGTGCCAGCAGCCTCGTTAGCGGGGGGTCCCACCGGGAGCAGTTCTTC
TRBJ2-5 few . TRBV27 CASSRRSQETQYF TGTGCCAGCAGTCGCAGGAGCCAAGAGACCCAGTACTTC
TRBJ2-2 many . TRBV28 CASSLQRKAGELFF TGTGCCAGCAGTTTACAAAGGAAGGCCGGGGAGCTGTTTTTT
TRBJ2-5 many . TRBV9 CASSVATETQYF TGTGCCAGCAGCGTAGCCACGGAGACCCAGTACTTC
TRBJ2-1 many . TRBV4-1 CASSQDQGGLTYNEQFF TGCGCCAGCAGCCAAGATCAAGGCGGACTTACCTACAATGAGCAGTTCTTC
TRBJ2-7 few TRBD2 TRBV5-1 CASSPLPGGPSHEQYF TGCGCCAGCAGCCCCCTCCCGGGAGGGCCCTCCCACGAGCAGTACTTC
TRBJ2-3 . . TRBV18 CASSPSPGLSTDTQYF TGTGCCAGCTCACCATCCCCGGGACTTAGCACAGATACGCAGTATTTT
TRBJ2-3 . . TRBV5-1 CASRGVLSTDTQYF TGCGCCAGCAGGGGGGTACTAAGCACAGATACGCAGTATTTT
TRBJ2-1 many TRBD1 TRBV3-1 CASSQTSGTGSYNEQFF TGTGCCAGCAGCCAAACCTCCGGGACAGGCTCCTACAATGAGCAGTTCTTC
TRBJ1-5 many . TRBV20-1 CSARDGRIYSNQPQHF TGCAGTGCTAGAGACGGCAGGATCTATAGCAATCAGCCCCAGCATTTT
TRBJ1-1 many . TRBV29-1 CSAFTGFMNTEAFF TGCAGCGCTTTCACAGGATTCATGAACACTGAAGCTTTCTTT